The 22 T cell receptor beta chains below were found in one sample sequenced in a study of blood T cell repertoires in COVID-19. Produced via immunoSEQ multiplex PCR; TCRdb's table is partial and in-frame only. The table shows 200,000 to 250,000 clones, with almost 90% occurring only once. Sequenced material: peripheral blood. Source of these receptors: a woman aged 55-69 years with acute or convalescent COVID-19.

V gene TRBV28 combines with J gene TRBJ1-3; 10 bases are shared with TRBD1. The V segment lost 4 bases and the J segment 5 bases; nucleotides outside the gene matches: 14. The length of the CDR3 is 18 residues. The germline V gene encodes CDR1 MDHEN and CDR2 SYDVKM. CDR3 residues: CASSSSSRGQGRRNTIYF. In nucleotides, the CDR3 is TGTGCCAGCAGTTCTAGTTCCAGGGGACAGGGGAGACGAAACACCATATATTTT.

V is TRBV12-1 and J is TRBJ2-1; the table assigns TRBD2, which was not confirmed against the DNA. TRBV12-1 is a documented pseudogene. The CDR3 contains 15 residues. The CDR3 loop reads CASSFSGSSYNEQFF. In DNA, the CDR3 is TGTGCCAGCAGCTTCAGCGGGAGCTCCTACAATGAGCAGTTCTTC.

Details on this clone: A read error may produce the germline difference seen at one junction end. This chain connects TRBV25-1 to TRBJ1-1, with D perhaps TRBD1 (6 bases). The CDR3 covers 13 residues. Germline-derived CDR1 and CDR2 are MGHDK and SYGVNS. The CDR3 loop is CASSARGGTEVFF. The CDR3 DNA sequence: TGTGCCAGCAGTGCCAGGGGTGGCACTGAAGTTTTCTTT. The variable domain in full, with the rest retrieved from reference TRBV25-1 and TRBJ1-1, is EADIYQTPRYLVIGTGKKITLECSQTMGHDKMYWYQQDPGMELHLIHYSYGVNSTEKGDLSSESTVSRIRTEHFPLTLESARPSHTSQYLCASSARGGTEVFFGQGTRLTVV.

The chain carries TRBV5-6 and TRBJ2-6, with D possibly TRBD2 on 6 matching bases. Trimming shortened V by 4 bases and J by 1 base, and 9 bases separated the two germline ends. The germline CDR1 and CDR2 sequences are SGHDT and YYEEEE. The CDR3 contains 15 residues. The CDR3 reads CASSVRGSGANVLTF. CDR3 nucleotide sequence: TGTGCCAGCAGCGTACGGGGGTCTGGGGCCAACGTCCTGACTTTC.

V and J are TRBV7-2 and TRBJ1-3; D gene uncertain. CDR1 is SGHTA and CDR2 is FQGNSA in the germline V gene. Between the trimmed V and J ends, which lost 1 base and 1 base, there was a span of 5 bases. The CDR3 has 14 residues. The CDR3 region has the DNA TGTGCCAGCAGCTTAGAACAGTCTGGAAACACCATATATTTT. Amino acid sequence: CASSLEQSGNTIYF.

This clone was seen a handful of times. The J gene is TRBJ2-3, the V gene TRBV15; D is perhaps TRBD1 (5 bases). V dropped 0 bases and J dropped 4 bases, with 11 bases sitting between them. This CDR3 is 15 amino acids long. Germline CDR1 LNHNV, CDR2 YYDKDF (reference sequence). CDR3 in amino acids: CATSRDRAAADTQYF. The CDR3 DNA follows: TGTGCCACCAGCAGAGACAGGGCTGCGGCAGATACGCAGTATTTT.

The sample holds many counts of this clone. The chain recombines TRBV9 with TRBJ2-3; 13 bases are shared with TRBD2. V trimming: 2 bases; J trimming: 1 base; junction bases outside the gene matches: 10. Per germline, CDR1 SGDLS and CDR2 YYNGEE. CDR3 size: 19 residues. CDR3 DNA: TGTGCCAGCAGCGTGACTAGCGGGGGGCCACTGAGGGGCACAGATACGCAGTATTTT. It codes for CASSVTSGGPLRGTDTQYF.

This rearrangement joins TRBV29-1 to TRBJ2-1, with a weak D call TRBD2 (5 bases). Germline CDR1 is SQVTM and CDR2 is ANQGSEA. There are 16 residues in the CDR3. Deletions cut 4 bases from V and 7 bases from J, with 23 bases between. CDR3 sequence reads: CSVARAAGIERNEQFF. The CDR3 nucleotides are TGCAGCGTTGCTCGTGCGGCGGGTATCGAGCGAAATGAGCAGTTCTTC.

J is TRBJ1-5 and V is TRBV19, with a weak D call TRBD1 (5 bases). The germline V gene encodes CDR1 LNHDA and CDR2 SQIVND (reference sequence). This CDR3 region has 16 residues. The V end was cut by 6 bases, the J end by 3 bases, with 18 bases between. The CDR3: CASSIREGATNQPQHF. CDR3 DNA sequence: TGTGCCAGTAGCATAAGGGAAGGGGCAACCAATCAGCCCCAGCATTTT.

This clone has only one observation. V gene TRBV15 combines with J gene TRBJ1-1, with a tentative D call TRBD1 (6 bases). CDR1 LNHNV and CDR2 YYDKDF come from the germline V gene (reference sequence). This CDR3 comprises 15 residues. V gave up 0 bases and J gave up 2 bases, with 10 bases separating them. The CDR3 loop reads CATSRERTANTEAFF. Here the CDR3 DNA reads TGTGCCACCAGCAGAGAGCGGACAGCTAACACTGAAGCTTTCTTT.

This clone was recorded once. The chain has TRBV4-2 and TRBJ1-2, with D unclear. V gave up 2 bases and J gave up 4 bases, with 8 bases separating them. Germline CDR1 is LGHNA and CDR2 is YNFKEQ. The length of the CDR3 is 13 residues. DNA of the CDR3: TGTGCCAGCAGCCAACAACAGCTCTATGGCTACACCTTC. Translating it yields CASSQQQLYGYTF.

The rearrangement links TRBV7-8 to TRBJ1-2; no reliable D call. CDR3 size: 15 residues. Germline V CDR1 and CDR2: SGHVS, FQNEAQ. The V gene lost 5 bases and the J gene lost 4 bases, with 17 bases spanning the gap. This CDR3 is CASSLREGAGYGYTF. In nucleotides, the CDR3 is TGTGCCAGCAGCCTCCGGGAGGGCGCAGGCTATGGCTACACCTTC.

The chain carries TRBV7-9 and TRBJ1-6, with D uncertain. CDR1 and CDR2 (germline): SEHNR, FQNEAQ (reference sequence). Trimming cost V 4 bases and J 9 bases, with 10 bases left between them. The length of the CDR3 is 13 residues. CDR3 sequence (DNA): TGTGCCAGCAGCTGGACGGGAGGTTCACCCCTCCACTTT. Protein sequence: CASSWTGGSPLHF.

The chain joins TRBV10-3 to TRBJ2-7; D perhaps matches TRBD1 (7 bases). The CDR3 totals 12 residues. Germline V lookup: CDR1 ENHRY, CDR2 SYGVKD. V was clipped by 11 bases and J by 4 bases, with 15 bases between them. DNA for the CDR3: TGTGCCGCCAGGGGGGCTGTTTACGAGCAGTACTTC. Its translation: CAARGAVYEQYF.

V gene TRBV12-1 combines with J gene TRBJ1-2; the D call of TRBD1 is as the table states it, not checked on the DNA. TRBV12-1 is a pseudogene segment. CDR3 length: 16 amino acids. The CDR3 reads CASSFAGRGPIYGYTF. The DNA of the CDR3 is TGTGCCAGCAGCTTTGCGGGCAGGGGACCCATCTATGGCTACACCTTC.

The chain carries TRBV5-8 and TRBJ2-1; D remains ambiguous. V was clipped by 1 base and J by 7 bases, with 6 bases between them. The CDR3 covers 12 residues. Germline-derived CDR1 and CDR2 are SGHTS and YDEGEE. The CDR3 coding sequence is TGTGCCAGCAGCTTGAATCGGAATGAGCAGTTCTTC. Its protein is CASSLNRNEQFF.

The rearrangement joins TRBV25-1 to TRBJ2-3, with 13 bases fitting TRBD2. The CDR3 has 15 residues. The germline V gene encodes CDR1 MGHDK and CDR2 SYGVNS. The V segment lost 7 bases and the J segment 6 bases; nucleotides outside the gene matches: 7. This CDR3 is CASNLGTSGKDTQYF. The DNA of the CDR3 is TGTGCCAGCAACTTGGGGACTAGCGGGAAGGATACGCAGTATTTT.

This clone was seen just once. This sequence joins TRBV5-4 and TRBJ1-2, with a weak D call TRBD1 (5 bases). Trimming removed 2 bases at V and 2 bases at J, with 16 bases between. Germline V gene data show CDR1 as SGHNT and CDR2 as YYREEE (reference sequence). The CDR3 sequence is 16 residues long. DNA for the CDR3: TGTGCCAGCAGCTTTGACAGCCCGACGTCGAACTATGGCTACACCTTC. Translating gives CASSFDSPTSNYGYTF.

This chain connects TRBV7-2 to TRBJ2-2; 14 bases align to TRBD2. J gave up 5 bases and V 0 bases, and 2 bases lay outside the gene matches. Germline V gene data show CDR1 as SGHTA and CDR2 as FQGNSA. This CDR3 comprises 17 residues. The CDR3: CASSLAGLAGGTGELFF. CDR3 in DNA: TGTGCCAGCAGCTTAGCTGGACTAGCGGGAGGAACCGGGGAGCTGTTTTTT.

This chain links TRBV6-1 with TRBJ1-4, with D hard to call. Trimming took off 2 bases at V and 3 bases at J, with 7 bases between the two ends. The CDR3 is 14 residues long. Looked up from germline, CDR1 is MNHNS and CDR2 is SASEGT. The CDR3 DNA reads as TGTGCCAGCAGTGAATCGGGGTCTAATGAAAAACTGTTTTTT. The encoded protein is CASSESGSNEKLFF.

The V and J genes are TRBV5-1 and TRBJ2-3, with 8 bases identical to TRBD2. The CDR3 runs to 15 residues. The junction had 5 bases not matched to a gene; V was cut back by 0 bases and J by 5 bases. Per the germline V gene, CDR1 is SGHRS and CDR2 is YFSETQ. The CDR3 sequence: CASSLVGGGRDTQYF. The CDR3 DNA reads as TGCGCCAGCAGCTTGGTCGGGGGGGGCAGAGATACGCAGTATTTT.

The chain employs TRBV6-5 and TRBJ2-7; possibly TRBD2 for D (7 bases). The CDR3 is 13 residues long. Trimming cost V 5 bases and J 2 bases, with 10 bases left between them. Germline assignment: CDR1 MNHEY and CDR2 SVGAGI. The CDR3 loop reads CASSLGGPYEQYF. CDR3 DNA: TGTGCCAGCAGTCTGGGGGGGCCCTACGAGCAGTACTTC.